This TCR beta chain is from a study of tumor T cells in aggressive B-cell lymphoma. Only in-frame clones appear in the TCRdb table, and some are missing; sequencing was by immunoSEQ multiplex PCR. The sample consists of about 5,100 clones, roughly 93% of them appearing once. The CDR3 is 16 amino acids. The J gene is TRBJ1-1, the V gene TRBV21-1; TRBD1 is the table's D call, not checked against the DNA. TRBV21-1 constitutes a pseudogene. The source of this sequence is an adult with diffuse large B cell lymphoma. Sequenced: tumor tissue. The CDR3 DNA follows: TGTGCCAGCAGCAAAGCGCTTTCGGAGACAGGGACAATTGATTTCTTT. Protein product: CASSKALSETGTIDFF.